These 10 T cell receptor beta chains originate from one sample sequenced in a study of shared clonotypes between healthy human individuals. Method: immunoSEQ multiplex PCR; TCRdb's copy keeps in-frame clones and lacks some. The sample lists some 2 million clones, approximately 94% occurring once. Naivety among CD8 cells was defined by CD45RO negativity and positive CCR7 selection, thereby excluding terminally differentiated effector memory CD45RA+ cells. Sequencing input: naive CD8+ T cells sorted from blood. All receptors come from a man aged 18-30 years in good health.

The V and J genes are TRBV7-2 and TRBJ2-3; D might be TRBD2 (5 bases). Germline CDR1 and CDR2: SGHTA and FQGNSA. The CDR3 is made up of 16 amino acids. V lost 5 bases to trimming and J lost 0 bases, with 15 bases between them. In DNA, the CDR3 is TGTGCCAGCAGCATTTTCTTGGGCGGGAGCACAGATACGCAGTATTTT. This gives the protein CASSIFLGGSTDTQYF.

This sequence joins TRBV29-1 and TRBJ1-2; no definite D call. Germline V gene data show CDR1 as SQVTM and CDR2 as ANQGSEA. The CDR3 sequence is 12 residues long. Trimming removed 4 bases at V and 8 bases at J, with 14 bases between. CDR3 in DNA: TGCAGCGTTGGGGCGGGGTTGGGGGGCTACACCTTC. Its protein product is CSVGAGLGGYTF.

This rearrangement joins TRBV13 to TRBJ2-1; 7 bases match TRBD2. The J segment lost 3 bases and the V segment lost 5 bases, leaving 4 bases of the junction unmatched. Germline CDR1 PRHDT, CDR2 FYEKMQ (reference sequence). The CDR3 contains 14 residues. The DNA for the CDR3 is TGTGCCAGCAGCCTCGGGACTAACTACAATGAGCAGTTCTTC. Translating it yields CASSLGTNYNEQFF. The full variable domain, completed using reference TRBV13 and TRBJ2-1, is AAGVIQSPRHLIKEKRETATLKCYPIPRHDTVYWYQQGPGQDPQFLISFYEKMQSDKGSIPDRFSAQQFSDYHSELNMSSLELGDSALYFCASSLGTNYNEQFFGPGTRLTVL.

This sequence joins TRBV19 and TRBJ2-7; TRBD1 matches at 9 bases. Germline assignment: CDR1 LNHDA and CDR2 SQIVND (reference sequence). The ends lost 5 bases at V and 7 bases at J; junction bases unmatched: 9. This CDR3 contains 14 residues. The CDR3 region is CASSPGQGGWEQYF. The CDR3 DNA reads as TGTGCCAGTAGTCCGGGACAGGGAGGATGGGAGCAGTACTTC.

This rearrangement joins TRBV19 to TRBJ2-1, with D uncertain. The CDR3 consists of 14 residues. V lost 5 bases to trimming and J lost 4 bases, with 12 bases between them. The germline V gene encodes CDR1 LNHDA and CDR2 SQIVND (reference sequence). CDR3 nucleotide sequence: TGTGCCAGTAGTCTACAGCTTACTTACAATGAGCAGTTCTTC. Its translation is CASSLQLTYNEQFF.

The chain uses TRBV6-5 and TRBJ2-3; D perhaps matches TRBD2 (6 bases). Trimming cost V 0 bases and J 5 bases, with 12 bases left between them. CDR3 length: 15 residues. The V gene's germline CDR1 is MNHEY and CDR2 SVGAGI. CDR3 nucleotides: TGTGCCAGCAGTTACTCTAGCGGAGTAGGAGATACGCAGTATTTT. Translation: CASSYSSGVGDTQYF.

The chain joins TRBV9 to TRBJ2-2, with D unclear. V was trimmed by 1 base and J by 6 bases, leaving 7 bases between them. CDR3 length: 13 residues. From germline, CDR1 is SGDLS and CDR2 YYNGEE. CDR3 sequence reads: CASSVMGSGELFF. In DNA, the CDR3 is TGTGCCAGCAGCGTAATGGGCTCCGGGGAGCTGTTTTTT.

This chain links TRBV7-2 with TRBJ2-1; TRBD2 matches at 14 bases. The CDR3 runs to 15 residues. Trimming removed 5 bases from V and 7 bases from J; junction bases left unmatched: 4. Per germline, CDR1 SGHTA and CDR2 FQGNSA. The CDR3 DNA reads TGTGCCAGCAGCCCGGGACTAGCGGGAGCGAATGAGCAGTTCTTC. This codes for CASSPGLAGANEQFF.

V gene TRBV2 combines with J gene TRBJ2-2, with 9 bases lining up with TRBD1. CDR1 and CDR2 from the germline V gene are SNHLY and FYNNEI. Unmatched junction bases numbered 6, after V lost 9 bases and J lost 4 bases. This CDR3 is built from 14 residues. CDR3 coding DNA: TGTGCCAGACAGGGGGCCTCGGGCACCGGGGAGCTGTTTTTT. Protein: CARQGASGTGELFF.

V gene TRBV4-1 combines with J gene TRBJ2-3, with TRBD1 as a possible D gene (6 bases). Germline-derived CDR1 and CDR2 are MGHRA and YSYEKL. V was clipped by 4 bases and J by 6 bases, with 11 bases between them. This CDR3 spans 13 amino acids. CDR3 sequence (DNA): TGCGCCAGCAGCCTCCCCGACAGGGATACGCAGTATTTT. This encodes CASSLPDRDTQYF.